This entry features one TCR beta chain sequence. These data originate in a study of technical replicates of blood from a handful of donors. Libraries were prepared by immunoSEQ multiplex PCR; TCRdb keeps only in-frame clonotypes and omits some of them. The sample has roughly 71,000 clones; around nine tenths are singletons. The V end lost 4 bases, the J end lost 0 bases, and 13 bases lay between the germline ends. Looked up from germline, CDR1 is SGHDN and CDR2 is FVKESK. The CDR3 is 16 amino acids. This chain joins TRBV14 and TRBJ2-4, with D possibly matching TRBD2 (6 bases). This TCR derives from a human donor in good health. Sequenced sample: T cells isolated from PBMCs. The CDR3 DNA follows: TGTGCCAGCAGCCCCGGGGGATTACTAGCCAAAAACATTCAGTACTTC. It encodes CASSPGGLLAKNIQYF.